The rows below give T cell receptor beta chains drawn from one sample of a study of control samples from healthy donors and cancer patients. Generated by immunoSEQ multiplex PCR, the TCRdb table keeps only in-frame clones and is missing some. The table records about 150,000 clones, about 94% of them present only once. The sequenced sample consisted of blood. These receptors were obtained from a man between 45 and 60 years old in good health. Both conserved end residues are part of each CDR3. A D gene is named only where the DNA matches it firmly. Clone size is given for some rows only: seen once, a few or many times, or a class if the clone is expanded.

TRBJ2-1,-,-,TRBV5-4,CASSPNPGGNEQFF,TGTGCCAGCAGCCCGAATCCCGGGGGTAATGAGCAGTTCTTC
TRBJ1-2,-,-,TRBV4-1,CASSQDRSSYGYTF,TGCGCCAGCAGCCAAGATAGAAGTTCATATGGCTACACCTTC
TRBJ2-1,-,-,TRBV29-1,CSVGPSSEDYNEQFF,TGCAGCGTTGGTCCCTCGTCTGAAGACTACAATGAGCAGTTCTTC
TRBJ1-5,-,-,TRBV6-1,CASSEGYLRPQHF,TGTGCCAGCAGTGAAGGATATCTTCGGCCCCAGCATTTT
TRBJ1-5,-,-,TRBV28,CASRKFRDGENQPQHF,TGTGCCAGCAGAAAGTTCCGGGACGGAGAGAATCAGCCCCAGCATTTT
TRBJ1-2,-,-,TRBV11-1,CASSLNRADGYTF,TGTGCCAGCAGCTTAAACAGGGCCGATGGCTACACCTTC
TRBJ2-7,-,-,TRBV5-1,CASSLGYEQYF,TGCGCCAGCAGCTTGGGCTACGAGCAGTACTTC
TRBJ2-2,-,-,TRBV7-6,CASSSLQGTGELFF,TGTGCCAGCAGCTCCCTGCAGGGAACCGGGGAGCTGTTTTTT
TRBJ1-3,-,-,TRBV6-5,CASSTTGAQGNTIYF,TGTGCCAGCAGTACGACAGGAGCCCAAGGAAACACCATATATTTT
TRBJ1-2,-,-,TRBV6-5,CASSYSAGQFNYGYTF,TGTGCCAGCAGTTACTCGGCAGGCCAATTTAACTATGGCTACACCTTC
TRBJ2-2,-,few,TRBV3-1/TRBV3-2,CASSLYTGELFF,TGTGCCAGCAGCCTATATACCGGGGAGCTGTTTTTT
TRBJ2-7,-,once,TRBV3-1/TRBV3-2,CASSRAPRGAYEQYF,TGTGCCAGCAGCCGTGCACCTAGGGGCGCCTACGAGCAGTACTTC
TRBJ1-5,-,-,TRBV2,CASSESPLSPQHF,TGTGCCAGCAGTGAGTCTCCTTTATCGCCCCAGCATTTT
TRBJ1-6,TRBD1,-,TRBV5-6,CASSLVTGVGSPLHF,TGTGCCAGCAGCTTGGTGACAGGGGTAGGATCACCCCTCCACTTT
TRBJ2-1,-,-,TRBV7-6,CASSLALETYNEQFF,TGTGCCAGCAGCTTAGCGCTGGAGACCTACAATGAGCAGTTCTTC
TRBJ1-5,-,-,TRBV3-1/TRBV3-2,CASSPAGGNQPQHF,TGTGCCAGCAGCCCCGCGGGTGGCAATCAGCCCCAGCATTTT
TRBJ2-1,TRBD1,-,TRBV15,CATSREGTGGNEQFF,TGTGCCACCAGCAGGGAGGGGACAGGAGGCAATGAGCAGTTCTTC
TRBJ2-7,TRBD1,-,TRBV12-3/TRBV12-4,CASRGTEYEQYF,TGTGCCAGCAGAGGGACAGAATACGAGCAGTACTTC
TRBJ2-5,-,-,TRBV11-2,CASSLLYSQETQYF,TGTGCCAGCAGCTTATTGTACAGTCAAGAGACCCAGTACTTC
TRBJ2-3,-,-,TRBV5-4,CASKEKPPDTQYF,TGTGCCAGCAAGGAGAAACCACCAGATACGCAGTATTTT
TRBJ2-1,TRBD2,-,TRBV5-1,CASSLASGGDEQFF,TGCGCCAGCAGCTTGGCTAGCGGGGGGGATGAGCAGTTCTTC
TRBJ2-2,-,-,TRBV24-1,CATSVAGALTGELFF,TGTGCCACCAGTGTTGCAGGGGCCCTCACCGGGGAGCTGTTTTTT
TRBJ2-1,-,-,TRBV13,CASSPKTASYNEQFF,TGTGCCAGCAGCCCCAAGACAGCCTCCTACAATGAGCAGTTCTTC
TRBJ1-5,-,-,TRBV7-9,CASSPTGSQPQHF,TGTGCCAGCAGCCCTACAGGGAGTCAGCCCCAGCATTTT
TRBJ2-1,-,-,TRBV18,CASSPLAVPYNEQFF,TGTGCCAGCTCACCCTTAGCGGTTCCCTACAATGAGCAGTTCTTC
TRBJ1-2,TRBD1,-,TRBV6-5,CATRAGTDYGYTF,TGTGCCACCAGAGCCGGGACAGACTATGGCTACACCTTC
TRBJ1-2,-,-,TRBV6-5,CASSPGTPKDGYTF,TGTGCCAGCAGTCCCGGGACACCGAAAGATGGCTACACCTTC
TRBJ2-7,TRBD1,-,TRBV11-2,CASSLVGQGSYEQYF,TGTGCCAGCAGCTTAGTAGGACAGGGCTCCTACGAGCAGTACTTC
TRBJ2-7,TRBD1,-,TRBV5-1,CASSLLGTGPYEQYF,TGCGCCAGCAGCTTGCTTGGGACAGGTCCCTACGAGCAGTACTTC
TRBJ2-1,TRBD2,-,TRBV3-1/TRBV3-2,CASSQESGSRFF,TGTGCCAGCAGCCAAGAAAGCGGGAGCCGGTTCTTC
TRBJ1-1,-,-,TRBV18,CASSPIVPNTEAFF,TGTGCCAGCTCACCCATCGTACCCAACACTGAAGCTTTCTTT
TRBJ2-3,TRBD2,-,TRBV12-3/TRBV12-4,CAVRGGGTDTQYF,TGTGCCGTGAGGGGAGGGGGCACAGATACGCAGTATTTT
TRBJ2-2,TRBD2,-,TRBV3-1/TRBV3-2,CASSQDPGGRASGELFF,TGTGCCAGCAGCCAAGATCCCGGCGGGAGGGCCTCCGGGGAGCTGTTTTTT
TRBJ2-7,-,once,TRBV18,CASSPGGESGQYF,TGTGCCAGCTCACCGGGGGGAGAATCAGGGCAGTACTTC
TRBJ1-1,-,once,TRBV29-1,CSARGQIGPTEAFF,TGCAGCGCCCGAGGACAAATTGGACCCACTGAAGCTTTCTTT
TRBJ1-5,-,-,TRBV3-1/TRBV3-2,CASSQDRDQPQHF,TGTGCCAGCAGCCAAGATAGGGATCAGCCCCAGCATTTT
TRBJ1-1,-,once,TRBV3-1/TRBV3-2,CASSPFMNTEAFF,TGTGCCAGCAGCCCCTTTATGAACACTGAAGCTTTCTTT
TRBJ2-7,-,-,TRBV19,CASSMGNAQSYEQYF,TGTGCCAGTAGTATGGGGAACGCGCAGTCCTACGAGCAGTACTTC
TRBJ1-6,TRBD1,-,TRBV19,CASGLTGENSPLHF,TGTGCCAGTGGCCTGACAGGGGAGAATTCACCCCTCCACTTT
TRBJ1-5,TRBD1,once,TRBV19,CASNPDRPLYSNQPQHF,TGTGCCAGTAACCCGGACAGGCCCCTTTATAGCAATCAGCCCCAGCATTTT
TRBJ1-5,-,-,TRBV19,CASSAQGNSNQPQHF,TGTGCCAGTAGTGCGCAGGGTAATAGCAATCAGCCCCAGCATTTT
TRBJ2-7,-,-,TRBV11-2,CASSLDLRQGIGEQYF,TGTGCCAGCAGCTTAGATCTTAGGCAGGGTATCGGCGAGCAGTACTTC
TRBJ2-1,-,-,TRBV5-1,CASSLIAGNVNEQFF,TGCGCCAGCAGCTTGATTGCAGGGAATGTAAATGAGCAGTTCTTC
TRBJ2-6,-,-,TRBV24-1,CATSDWRASGANVLTF,TGTGCCACCAGTGATTGGAGGGCCTCTGGGGCCAACGTCCTGACTTTC
TRBJ2-3,-,-,TRBV29-1,CSVDRDPTDTQYF,TGCAGCGTTGATCGGGACCCAACAGATACGCAGTATTTT
TRBJ2-7,TRBD2,-,TRBV3-1/TRBV3-2,CASSLTGTSGREQYF,TGTGCCAGCAGCCTAACTGGGACTAGCGGGAGGGAGCAGTACTTC
TRBJ2-5,-,-,TRBV7-2,CASSLNPRQETQYF,TGTGCCAGCAGCTTAAATCCCAGACAAGAGACCCAGTACTTC
TRBJ1-2,-,-,TRBV2,CASRDAPGPIYTAAYGYTF,TGTGCCAGCAGAGACGCCCCGGGACCCATCTACACCGCGGCCTATGGCTACACCTTC
TRBJ1-2,-,-,TRBV30,CAWSVEHRVGGYTF,TGTGCCTGGAGTGTAGAACACCGGGTGGGTGGCTACACCTTC
TRBJ2-1,TRBD2,-,TRBV7-9,CASSLADSGRAKNEQFF,TGTGCCAGCAGCTTAGCCGATAGCGGGAGGGCCAAGAATGAGCAGTTCTTC
TRBJ2-5,TRBD2,-,TRBV7-3,CASSLERLAGEAQYF,TGTGCCAGCAGCTTAGAGAGATTAGCGGGAGAGGCCCAGTACTTC
TRBJ1-3,TRBD1,-,TRBV28,CASSSFTPGQGFSGNTIYF,TGTGCCAGCAGTTCTTTTACCCCGGGACAGGGATTCTCTGGAAACACCATATATTTT
TRBJ2-1,-,-,TRBV28,CASRVRSTVPLRNEQFF,TGTGCCAGCAGGGTGAGGTCGACAGTCCCTCTGAGGAATGAGCAGTTCTTC
TRBJ2-7,TRBD2,-,TRBV27,CASSLKGGRALYEQYF,TGTGCCAGCAGTTTAAAAGGCGGGAGGGCCCTCTACGAGCAGTACTTC
TRBJ2-4,-,once,TRBV6-5,CASSPRDGAKNIQYF,TGTGCCAGCAGTCCCCGGGACGGAGCCAAAAACATTCAGTACTTC
TRBJ2-5,TRBD2,few,TRBV13,CASSLGLRAPSGRGETQYF,TGTGCCAGCAGCTTAGGCCTGAGGGCCCCCAGCGGGAGAGGAGAGACCCAGTACTTC
TRBJ2-7,-,once,TRBV3-1/TRBV3-2,CASSQEGAGGAPVEQYF,TGTGCCAGCAGCCAAGAAGGGGCCGGCGGGGCCCCGGTGGAGCAGTACTTC
TRBJ1-6,-,-,TRBV14,CASSQGDGKYSPLHF,TGTGCCAGCAGCCAAGGAGACGGAAAGTATTCACCCCTCCACTTT
TRBJ1-4,TRBD1,-,TRBV18,CASSPGQSHEKLFF,TGTGCCAGCTCACCGGGACAGAGTCATGAAAAACTGTTTTTT
TRBJ1-5,-,-,TRBV28,CASSTGQTIYQPQHF,TGTGCCAGCAGTACAGGACAGACGATCTATCAGCCCCAGCATTTT